This T cell receptor beta chain emerged from a study of T cell responses to AZD1222 COVID-19 vaccine. Produced via immunoSEQ multiplex PCR; TCRdb's table is partial and in-frame only. Of 140,000 or so clones in the sample, around 87% were seen once. Note on this clone: Its antigen is currently unknown.

The germline V and J ends were trimmed by 6 bases and 8 bases, with 13 bases remaining between them. This CDR3 spans 12 amino acids. Study conclusions and caveats: Dominant at 160-218 and 743-854, vaccine-associated CD4 TCRs also spanned spike.

The clonotype originates from an adult in good health. V usage is TRBV12-3 or TRBV12-4 and J usage is TRBJ1-2; a possible D gene is TRBD1 (6 bases). This sample comprised peripheral blood, obtained on day 0 of AZD1222 vaccination. The CDR3, as DNA: TGTGCCAGCAGGGAACAGGGTTCAGGCTACACCTTC. It codes for CASREQGSGYTF.